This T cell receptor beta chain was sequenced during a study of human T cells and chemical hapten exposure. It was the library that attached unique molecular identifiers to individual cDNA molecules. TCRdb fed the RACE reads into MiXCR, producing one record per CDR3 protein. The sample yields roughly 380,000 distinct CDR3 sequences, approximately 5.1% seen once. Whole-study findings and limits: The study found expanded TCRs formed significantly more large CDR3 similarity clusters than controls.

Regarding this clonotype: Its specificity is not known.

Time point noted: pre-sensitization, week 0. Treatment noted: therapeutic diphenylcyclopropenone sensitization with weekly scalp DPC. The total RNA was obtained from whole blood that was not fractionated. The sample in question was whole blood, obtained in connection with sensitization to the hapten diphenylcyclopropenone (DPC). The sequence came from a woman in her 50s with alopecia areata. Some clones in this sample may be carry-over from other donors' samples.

CDR3 sequence: CASSNRGTDTQYF. The CDR3 nucleotides are TGCGCCAGCAGCAACAGGGGCACAGATACGCAGTATTTT. This chain connects TRBV5-1 to TRBJ2-3; tentative D call: TRBD1 (6 bases). Germline assignment: CDR1 SGHRS and CDR2 YFSETQ. The germline V and J ends were trimmed by 4 bases and 1 base, with 7 bases remaining between them. The CDR3 length is 13 residues.